The 23 T cell receptor beta chains below all came from one sample that was sequenced in a study of tumor-infiltrating lymphocytes in primary liver carcinoma. TCR beta cDNA was made from around 520 ng total RNA with a constant-region primer. Slightly modified ARM-PCR with three nested multiplex PCR rounds yielded TCR beta libraries. The opening two PCR rounds, roughly 11 cycles each, paired TRBV1-TRBV30 forward primers with a C-beta reverse primer. MiXCR, run by TCRdb on the multiplex PCR reads, gives a single entry per CDR3 protein. The data contain some 180,000 distinct CDR3 sequences, 50% to 75% of them seen just once; the ten biggest clones take up approximately 70%. Germline DNA was also extracted, while the blood RNA originated from unsorted whole blood. The sequenced sample was peripheral blood. Source of these receptors: a middle-aged man with primary liver carcinoma and hepatitis B virus infection.

Remarks on this clonotype: An end of the junction differs from the germline gene, which may be a read error. As DNA, the CDR3 is TGTGCCAGCAGCTTGAGTCCAAATGGTCAGACCCAGCATTTT. It translates to CASSLSPNGQTQHF. The genes are TRBV5-4 and TRBJ1-5; the D is unclear. This CDR3 contains 14 residues. The germline gives CDR1 SGHNT, CDR2 YYREEE (reference sequence).

The V call is TRBV6-5, the J call TRBJ2-7; 7 bases map to TRBD1. The CDR3 is made up of 14 amino acids. The germline V gene encodes CDR1 MNHEY and CDR2 SVGAGI. The V and J ends lost 4 bases and 3 bases, in that order; junction bases with no gene match: 6. In DNA form, the CDR3 reads TGTGCCAGCAGTTGCTCGGCAGGGGGCTACGAGCAGTACTTC. Its protein is CASSCSAGGYEQYF.

This clonotype was detected only a few times. This chain connects TRBV6-1 to TRBJ1-2, with D possibly matching TRBD1 (6 bases). Germline V gives CDR1 MNHNS, CDR2 SASEGT. CDR3 length: 14 residues. V was pared by 8 bases and J by 0 bases, with 13 bases between. The CDR3 DNA reads as TGTGCCAGCGCGAGCGGGACAACTAACTATGGCTACACCTTC. Translation gives CASASGTTNYGYTF.

This chain uses TRBV4-2 with TRBJ1-3; D not resolved. The CDR3 extends over 17 amino acids. The V end lost 0 bases, the J end lost 0 bases, and 12 bases lay between the germline ends. In germline, CDR1 is LGHNA, CDR2 YNFKEQ. This CDR3 reads CASSQDRRVFSGNTIYF. The CDR3 nucleotides read TGTGCCAGCAGCCAAGACCGAAGGGTTTTCTCTGGAAACACCATATATTTT.

Concerning this clonotype itself: At one end, the junction sequence differs from germline, possibly due to a read error. This chain connects TRBV10-2 to TRBJ2-7, with TRBD1 matching over 10 bases. This CDR3 is built from 14 residues. Per the germline V gene, CDR1 is WSHSY and CDR2 is SAAADI. CDR3 protein: CTSSRDRGAYEQYF. As DNA, the CDR3 is TGCACCAGCAGCCGGGACAGGGGCGCCTACGAGCAGTACTTC.

In its sample, this clonotype was seen many times. The chain uses TRBV11-1 and TRBJ1-4; D remains unclear. The CDR3 is 14 amino acids. Germline V gene lookup returns CDR1 SGHAT and CDR2 FQDESV (reference sequence). V was shortened by 0 bases and J by 0 bases, with 2 bases between the two germline ends. DNA of the CDR3: TGTGCCAGCAGCTTAGCCGCAACTAATGAAAAACTGTTTTTT. Translating it yields CASSLAATNEKLFF.

This sequence joins TRBV6-2 or TRBV6-3 and TRBJ2-6; no clear D. In germline, CDR1 is MNHEY, CDR2 SVGEGT. The CDR3 runs 16 residues. V was cut by 7 bases and J by 4 bases, with 17 bases left in between. CDR3 region: CASTEFLSGGANVLTF. The CDR3 coding sequence is TGTGCCAGCACCGAATTCCTTTCTGGGGGGGCCAACGTCCTGACTTTC.

Comments on this clonotype: This CDR3 fails to terminate in the conserved phenylalanine or tryptophan, so it likely reflects a read error. This rearrangement joins TRBV6-5 to TRBJ2-7; 16 bases fit TRBD2. Germline V gene sequence: CDR1 MNHEY, CDR2 SVGAGI. This CDR3 has 17 amino acids. Trimming removed 3 bases from V and 4 bases from J; junction bases left unmatched: 6. The CDR3 nucleotides are TGTGCCAGCAGTTATTCCGGGACTAGCGGGAGGGCTTACGAGCAGTACTCC. Protein product: CASSYSGTSGRAYEQYS.

The genes are TRBV12-3 or TRBV12-4 and TRBJ2-5; D call uncertain. This CDR3 region has 13 residues. The V and J ends lost 3 bases and 5 bases respectively, with 10 bases between them. The CDR3 bases are TGTGCCAGCAGTTTCACAACTGGGGAGACCCAGTACTTC. Translated, it gives CASSFTTGETQYF.

This clonotype came up many times. The chain uses TRBV11-2 and TRBJ1-6, with TRBD1 identical over 8 bases. The length of the CDR3 is 16 residues. The germline V gene has CDR1 SGHAT and CDR2 FQNNGV. The V segment lost 5 bases and the J segment 8 bases; nucleotides outside the gene matches: 11. The CDR3 protein is CASSPLGQGRDSPLHF. The CDR3 bases are TGTGCCAGCAGCCCCTTAGGACAGGGACGCGATTCACCCCTCCACTTT. Supplemented by reference TRBV11-2 and TRBJ1-6, the full variable domain reads EAGVAQSPRYKIIEKRQSVAFWCNPISGHATLYWYQQILGQGPKLLIQFQNNGVVDDSQLPKDRFSAERLKGVDSTLKIQPAKLEDSAVYLCASSPLGQGRDSPLHFGNGTRLTVT.

V usage is TRBV5-5 and J usage is TRBJ2-7, with D perhaps matching TRBD2 (6 bases). The CDR3 has 16 residues. The germline V gene has CDR1 SGHKS and CDR2 YYEKEE (reference sequence). Trimming removed 1 base at V and 1 base at J, with 15 bases between. The CDR3 spells CASSLFGTEDSYEQYF. CDR3 DNA: TGTGCCAGCAGCTTGTTCGGGACTGAAGATTCCTACGAGCAGTACTTC.

This clonotype was detected ten times or more. This may be a read error, as it is one base from a much larger clone. The missing conserved phenylalanine or tryptophan at the end of this CDR3 makes a read error likely. The chain links TRBV11-3 to TRBJ2-2; 8 nucleotides line up with TRBD2. The germline V gene has CDR1 SGHNT and CDR2 YENEEA. This CDR3 has 16 residues. The ends lost 2 bases at V and 5 bases at J; junction bases unmatched: 7. In nucleotides, the CDR3 is TGTGCCAGCAGCTTACAAGCGGGAGCGGGAACCGGGGAGCTGTTTCTT. This encodes CASSLQAGAGTGELFL.

This clonotype occurred once. Compared with germline, one end of the junction differs, possibly owing to a read error. This chain connects TRBV10-3 to TRBJ2-2; D remains ambiguous. This CDR3 region has 12 residues. From germline, CDR1 is ENHRY and CDR2 SYGVKD. The CDR3 sequence: CAISGNTVELFF. CDR3 sequence (DNA): TGTGCCATCAGTGGGAACACCGTGGAGCTGTTTTTT.

This clonotype has only a few counts. CDR3 DNA sequence: TGTGCCAGCAGTTACCCCCACCCCTTGAGGGCGGATGGCTACACCTTC. This codes for CASSYPHPLRADGYTF. The gene calls are TRBV6-2 or TRBV6-3 and TRBJ1-2; D uncertain. Trimming shortened V by 2 bases and J by 6 bases, and 19 bases separated the two germline ends. The CDR3 has 16 amino acids. The V gene's germline CDR1 is MNHEY and CDR2 SVGEGT.

The chain uses TRBV7-8 and TRBJ1-2; 9 bases match TRBD1. Losses at the gene ends were 7 bases for V and 4 bases for J; bases not matched to a gene: 10. Germline V lookup: CDR1 SGHVS, CDR2 FQNEAQ. The CDR3 has 15 amino acids. As DNA, the CDR3 is TGTGCCAGCATCCAGGGACAGGGCGCTCCCTATGGCTACACCTTC. Translated: CASIQGQGAPYGYTF.

This clonotype was counted many times. The chain is built from TRBV29-1 and TRBJ2-7; a possible D gene is TRBD2 (5 bases). The V gene's germline CDR1 is SQVTM and CDR2 ANQGSEA. The V and J ends lost 2 bases and 3 bases respectively, with 5 bases between them. The CDR3 is 11 amino acids. CDR3: CSVERGYEQYF. CDR3 nucleotides: TGCAGCGTTGAACGGGGCTACGAGCAGTACTTC.

The chain combines TRBV10-1 with TRBJ2-5; D tentatively fits TRBD1 or TRBD2 (5 bases each). The CDR3 consists of 14 residues. CDR1 is WNHNN, CDR2 SYGVQD, per germline (reference sequence). Between the trimmed V and J ends, which lost 5 bases and 2 bases, there was a span of 12 bases. In nucleotides, the CDR3 is TGCGCCAGCAGTAAAGGGACGGCACAAGAGACCCAGTACTTC. Encoded protein: CASSKGTAQETQYF.

V usage is TRBV6-5 and J usage is TRBJ2-7; unclear D gene. V lost 11 bases and J lost 7, with 15 bases in between. Germline assignment: CDR1 MNHEY and CDR2 SVGAGI. This CDR3 has 11 amino acids. The CDR3 region is CACRYSREQYF. CDR3 bases: TGTGCCTGCCGTTACTCGCGAGAGCAGTACTTC.

Points on this clonotype: The junction departs from germline at one end; a sequencing error may be responsible. This chain uses TRBV11-2 with TRBJ2-5; D is unresolved. This CDR3 has 12 residues. The V gene's germline CDR1 is SGHAT and CDR2 FQNNGV. The CDR3 coding sequence is TGTGCCAGTAGCCAGGCGCAAGAGACCCGGTACTTC. The encoded protein is CASSQAQETRYF. Combining the CDR3 with reference TRBV11-2 and TRBJ2-5 gives the whole variable domain EAGVAQSPRYKIIEKRQSVAFWCNPISGHATLYWYQQILGQGPKLLIQFQNNGVVDDSQLPKDRFSAERLKGVDSTLKIQPAKLEDSAVYLCASSQAQETRYFGPGTRLLVL.

The CDR3 loop reads CASSLNIGRETQYF. CDR3 bases: TGCGCCAGCAGCCTGAACATCGGTAGGGAGACCCAGTACTTC. This chain connects TRBV5-1 to TRBJ2-5; D uncertain. The CDR3 sequence is 14 residues long. Deletions cut 4 bases from V and 5 bases from J, with 15 bases between. Germline assignment: CDR1 SGHRS and CDR2 YFSETQ.

With respect to this clonotype: Mismatch with germline at one junction end may stem from a read error. The chain uses TRBV11-2 and TRBJ2-7; TRBD2 matches 7 bases. The CDR3 runs 15 residues. CDR1 and CDR2 from the germline V gene are SGHAT and FQNNGV. CDR3: CANSPKAGSAYEQYF. The DNA of the CDR3 is TGCGCCAACAGCCCCAAAGCGGGATCCGCCTACGAGCAGTACTTC.

This chain joins TRBV4-2 and TRBJ2-7, with TRBD2 matching 7 bases. The germline gives CDR1 LGHNA, CDR2 YNFKEQ. The CDR3 runs to 16 residues. V dropped 7 bases and J dropped 7; count of bases not matched to a gene: 19. The CDR3 is CASNEQRDYTFGEQYF. The CDR3 DNA is TGTGCCAGCAACGAACAGAGGGACTATACGTTCGGAGAGCAGTACTTC.

This clonotype showed up just a few times. This sequence joins TRBV10-2 and TRBJ2-3, with a possible D match to TRBD1 (5 bases). Germline lookup yields CDR1 WSHSY and CDR2 SAAADI. Trimming took off 6 bases at V and 4 bases at J, with 20 bases between the two ends. This CDR3 has 16 amino acids. CDR3 residues: CASRDSQGSRADTQYF. CDR3 DNA sequence: TGCGCCAGCAGAGATTCTCAGGGAAGTAGGGCAGATACGCAGTATTTT.